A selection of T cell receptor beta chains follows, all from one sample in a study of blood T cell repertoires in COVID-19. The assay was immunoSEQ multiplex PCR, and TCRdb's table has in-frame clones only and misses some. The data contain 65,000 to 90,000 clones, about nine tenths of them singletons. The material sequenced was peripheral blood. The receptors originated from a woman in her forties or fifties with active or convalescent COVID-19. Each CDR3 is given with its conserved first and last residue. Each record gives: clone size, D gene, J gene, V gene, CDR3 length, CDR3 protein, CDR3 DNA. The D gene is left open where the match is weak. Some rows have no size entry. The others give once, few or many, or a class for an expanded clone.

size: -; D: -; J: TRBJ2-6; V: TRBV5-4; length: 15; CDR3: CASSLDLPGANVLTF; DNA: TGTGCCAGCAGCCTAGACTTACCTGGGGCCAACGTCCTGACTTTC
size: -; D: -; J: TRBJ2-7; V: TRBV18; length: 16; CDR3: CASSLNPNAGSYEQYF; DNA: TGTGCCAGCTCACTAAACCCAAACGCCGGGTCCTACGAGCAGTACTTC
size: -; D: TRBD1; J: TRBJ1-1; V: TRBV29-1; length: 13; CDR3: CSARDSRNTEAFF; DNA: TGCAGCGCCAGGGACAGCCGGAACACTGAAGCTTTCTTT
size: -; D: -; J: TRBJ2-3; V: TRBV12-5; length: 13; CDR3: CASGNPTDRTQYF; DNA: TGTGCTAGTGGCAACCCTACCGACAGAACGCAGTATTTT
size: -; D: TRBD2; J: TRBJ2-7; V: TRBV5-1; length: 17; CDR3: CASSLGGLAGTSYEQYF; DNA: TGCGCCAGCAGCTTGGGGGGACTAGCGGGGACCTCCTACGAGCAGTACTTC
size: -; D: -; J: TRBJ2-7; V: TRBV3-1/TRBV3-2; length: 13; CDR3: CASSHLSSYGQYF; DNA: TGTGCCAGCAGCCATTTGAGCTCCTACGGGCAGTACTTC
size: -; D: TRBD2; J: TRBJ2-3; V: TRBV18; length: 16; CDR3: CASSQQSSGGSDTQYF; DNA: TGTGCCAGCTCCCAGCAATCTAGCGGGGGATCCGATACGCAGTATTTT
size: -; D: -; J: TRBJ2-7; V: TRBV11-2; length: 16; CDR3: CASSLEGRQGAYEQYF; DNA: TGTGCCAGCAGCTTAGAGGGGCGGCAGGGTGCCTACGAGCAGTACTTC
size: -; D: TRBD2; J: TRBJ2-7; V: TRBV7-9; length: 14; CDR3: CASSPGGGSYEQYF; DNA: TGTGCCAGCAGCCCCGGGGGGGGCTCCTACGAGCAGTACTTC
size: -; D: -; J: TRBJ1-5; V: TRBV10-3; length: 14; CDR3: CAISVRGGDQPQHF; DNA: TGTGCCATCAGTGTAAGGGGGGGGGATCAGCCCCAGCATTTT
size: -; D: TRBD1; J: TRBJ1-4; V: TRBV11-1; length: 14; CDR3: CASSPGGSNEKLFF; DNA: TGTGCCAGCAGCCCAGGGGGTTCTAATGAAAAACTGTTTTTT
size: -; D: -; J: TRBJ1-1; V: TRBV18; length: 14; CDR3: CASSPAVMNTEAFF; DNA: TGTGCCAGCTCACCGGCCGTCATGAACACTGAAGCTTTCTTT
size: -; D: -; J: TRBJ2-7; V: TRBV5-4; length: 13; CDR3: CASSLNRVGEQYF; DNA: TGTGCCAGCAGCTTAAACAGGGTGGGGGAGCAGTACTTC
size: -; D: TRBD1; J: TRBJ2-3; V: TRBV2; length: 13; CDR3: CASHGTDPDTQYF; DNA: TGTGCCAGCCACGGGACAGACCCAGATACGCAGTATTTT
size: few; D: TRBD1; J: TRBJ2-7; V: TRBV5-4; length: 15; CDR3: CASSWPRQGPYEQYF; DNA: TGTGCCAGCAGCTGGCCGCGACAGGGGCCCTACGAGCAGTACTTC
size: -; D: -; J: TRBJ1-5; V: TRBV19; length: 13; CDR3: CASSMEQGQPQHF; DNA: TGTGCCAGTAGTATGGAACAGGGACAACCCCAGCATTTT
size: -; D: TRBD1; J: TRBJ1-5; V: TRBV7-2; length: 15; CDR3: CASSLGRQGIQPQHF; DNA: TGTGCCAGCAGCCTAGGGAGACAGGGGATCCAGCCCCAGCATTTT
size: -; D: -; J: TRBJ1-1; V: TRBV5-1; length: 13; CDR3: CASSLTGTPEAFF; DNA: TGCGCCAGCAGCCTTACAGGGACCCCTGAAGCTTTCTTT
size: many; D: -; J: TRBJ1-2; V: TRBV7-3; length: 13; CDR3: CASSLVAGEGYTF; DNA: TGTGCCAGCAGCTTAGTGGCAGGGGAGGGCTACACCTTC
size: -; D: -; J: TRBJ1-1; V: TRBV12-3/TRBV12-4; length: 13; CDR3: CASSLTGEGEAFF; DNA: TGTGCCAGCAGTTTAACGGGTGAGGGTGAAGCTTTCTTT
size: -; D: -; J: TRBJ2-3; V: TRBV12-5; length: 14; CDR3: CASGRDREADTQYF; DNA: TGTGCTAGTGGTCGAGACAGGGAGGCAGATACGCAGTATTTT
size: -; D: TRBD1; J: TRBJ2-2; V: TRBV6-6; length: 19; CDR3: CASSPGTEGFLTLTGELFF; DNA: TGTGCCAGCAGTCCCGGGACAGAGGGTTTCCTGACCCTCACCGGGGAGCTGTTTTTT
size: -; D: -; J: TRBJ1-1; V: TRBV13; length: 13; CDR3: CASSPRRGTEAFF; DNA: TGTGCCAGCAGCCCCCGGAGGGGCACTGAAGCTTTCTTT
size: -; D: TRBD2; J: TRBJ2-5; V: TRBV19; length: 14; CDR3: CASSKGLARETQYF; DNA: TGTGCCAGTAGTAAGGGACTAGCGCGAGAGACCCAGTACTTC
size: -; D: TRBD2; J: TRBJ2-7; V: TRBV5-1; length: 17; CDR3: CASRLTALGLAHYEQYF; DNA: TGCGCCAGCAGACTTACCGCCTTAGGACTAGCCCACTACGAGCAGTACTTC
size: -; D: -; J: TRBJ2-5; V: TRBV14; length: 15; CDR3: CASSQAGVGVETQYF; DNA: TGTGCCAGCAGCCAAGCAGGGGTAGGGGTCGAGACCCAGTACTTC
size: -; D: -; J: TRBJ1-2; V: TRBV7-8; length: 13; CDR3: CASSLQGNYGYTF; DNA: TGTGCCAGCAGCTTGCAGGGTAACTATGGCTACACCTTC
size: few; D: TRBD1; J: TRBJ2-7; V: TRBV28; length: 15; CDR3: CASTLPGQAGYEQYF; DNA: TGTGCCAGCACCTTACCGGGACAGGCAGGTTACGAGCAGTACTTC
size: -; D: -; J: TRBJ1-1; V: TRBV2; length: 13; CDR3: CARQIAMNTEAFF; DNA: TGTGCCAGACAGATCGCTATGAACACTGAAGCTTTCTTT
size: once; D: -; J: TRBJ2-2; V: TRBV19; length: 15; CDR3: CASSIEGAGTGELFF; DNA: TGTGCCAGTAGTATAGAAGGGGCCGGCACCGGGGAGCTGTTTTTT
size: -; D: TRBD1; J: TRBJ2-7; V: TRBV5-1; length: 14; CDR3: CASSYKTTGGEQYF; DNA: TGCGCCAGCAGCTACAAGACTACAGGGGGCGAGCAGTACTTC
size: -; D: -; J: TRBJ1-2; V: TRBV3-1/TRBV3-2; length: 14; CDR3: CASSQAVRSGGYTF; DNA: TGTGCCAGCAGCCAAGCGGTCCGCTCTGGTGGCTACACCTTC
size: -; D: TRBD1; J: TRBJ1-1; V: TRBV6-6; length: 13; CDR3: CASLTGGNTEAFF; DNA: TGTGCCAGCCTGACAGGGGGGAACACTGAAGCTTTCTTT
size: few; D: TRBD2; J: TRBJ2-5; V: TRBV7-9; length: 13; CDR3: CATRRGEQETQYF; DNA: TGTGCCACCCGCCGGGGGGAGCAAGAGACCCAGTACTTC
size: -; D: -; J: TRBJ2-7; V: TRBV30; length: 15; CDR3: CAWSLGTGISYEQYF; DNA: TGTGCCTGGAGCCTCGGAACAGGGATCTCCTACGAGCAGTACTTC
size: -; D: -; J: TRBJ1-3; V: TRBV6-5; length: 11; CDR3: CASLGGFSIYF; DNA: TGTGCCAGTTTAGGAGGTTTCTCCATATATTTT
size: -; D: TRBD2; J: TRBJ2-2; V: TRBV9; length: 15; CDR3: CASSERLADTGELFF; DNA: TGTGCCAGCAGCGAGCGACTAGCGGACACCGGGGAGCTGTTTTTT
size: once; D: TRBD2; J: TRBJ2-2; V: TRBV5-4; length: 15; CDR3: CASSDEGRGTGELFF; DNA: TGTGCCAGCAGTGATGAAGGGAGGGGCACCGGGGAGCTGTTTTTT
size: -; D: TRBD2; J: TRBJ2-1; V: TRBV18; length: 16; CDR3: CASSPVRAGGGNEQFF; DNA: TGTGCCAGCTCACCCGTCCGAGCGGGGGGAGGGAATGAGCAGTTCTTC
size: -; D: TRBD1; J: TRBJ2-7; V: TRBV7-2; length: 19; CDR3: CASSPTRLTGTSIPYEQYF; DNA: TGTGCCAGCAGCCCTACTAGGTTGACAGGGACCTCAATCCCCTACGAGCAGTACTTC
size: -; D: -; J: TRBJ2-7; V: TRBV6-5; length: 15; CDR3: CASSPQTGRSSGQYF; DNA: TGTGCCAGCAGTCCCCAAACAGGGAGGTCTAGCGGGCAGTACTTC
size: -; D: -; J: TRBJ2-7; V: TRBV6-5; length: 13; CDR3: CASSHDERYEQYF; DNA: TGTGCCAGCAGTCATGACGAGCGATACGAGCAGTACTTC
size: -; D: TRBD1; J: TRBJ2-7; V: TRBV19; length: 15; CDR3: CASSIPGTGGKEQYF; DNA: TGTGCCAGTAGTATACCTGGGACAGGGGGCAAGGAGCAGTACTTC
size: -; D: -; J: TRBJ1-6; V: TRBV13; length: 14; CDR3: CASSPRTDRSPLHF; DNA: TGTGCCAGCAGCCCTCGGACAGACCGTTCACCCCTCCACTTT
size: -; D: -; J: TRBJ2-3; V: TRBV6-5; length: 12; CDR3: CASSSSGYTQYF; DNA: TGTGCCAGCAGTTCTTCAGGGTATACGCAGTATTTT
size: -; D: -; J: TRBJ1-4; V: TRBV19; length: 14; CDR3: CASSWQGRSEKLFF; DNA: TGTGCCAGCAGTTGGCAGGGGCGAAGTGAAAAACTGTTTTTT